The subject of this entry is one T cell receptor (beta chain). CDR3 length: 15 amino acids. CDR1 is SSHAT, CDR2 FNYEAQ, per germline (reference sequence). Trimming removed 5 bases from V and 4 bases from J, with 17 bases in between. This specimen belongs to a study of patients and donors after allogeneic stem cell transplantation. TCRdb reanalysed the RT-PCR reads using MiXCR and keeps one entry per CDR3 protein. The sample lists 200,000 to 250,000 distinct CDR3 sequences, 12% to 15% seen once, with around 10% in the top ten. The TCR originated in a human donor who was either an allogeneic HSCT recipient or a stem cell or donor lymphocyte infusion donor (not recorded which). It is not recorded whose cells these are; they may come from a transplant donor. Sequenced input: blood, either unsorted or a sorted T cell fraction (not recorded which). The J gene is TRBJ1-1, the V gene TRBV7-7, with D possibly TRBD1 on 6 matching bases. The CDR3 sequence: CASSPSTGRITEAFF. The CDR3 DNA is TGTGCCAGCAGCCCTTCGACAGGAAGGATCACTGAAGCTTTCTTT.